The 32 T cell receptor beta chains in this list originate from one sample, sequenced in a study of T cells in women clearing cervical HPV infection. Using immunoSEQ multiplex PCR, the repertoire was profiled, and TCRdb retains in-frame clones only, with some absent. The listing records tens of thousands of clones. Sequencing was carried out using blood buffy coat. The receptor source for this set is a woman between 18 and 70 years old with a cervical HPV16 infection that either progressed to CIN3+ or cleared (not recorded which).

Regarding this clone: A junction end diverges from the germline sequence, so it may reflect a read error. Read sequence stops 3 residues before the CDR3 end, and the germline J gene provides the missing end. This sequence joins TRBV4-2 and TRBJ2-3, with TRBD2 identical over 7 bases. Germline CDR1 is LGHNA and CDR2 is YNFKEQ. The CDR3 is made up of 15 amino acids. The sequenced part of the CDR3 DNA is TGCGCCAGCAGCCCCCTCGGGGGGTTCACAGATACG. Residues: CASSPLGGFTDT. The complete CDR3 sequence is CASSPLGGFTDTQYF.

Partial CDR3 DNA: TGCGCCAGCAGCTTGGATGGTCGGGGGAACCAAGAGACC. Translated, it gives CASSLDGRGNQET. The full CDR3 protein is CASSLDGRGNQETQYF. The rearrangement joins TRBV5-1 to TRBJ2-5, with D maybe TRBD2 (6 bases). The sequenced fragment ends 3 residues before the CDR3 boundary, so the rest is inferred from the germline J gene. The CDR3 has 16 amino acids. Trimming took 0 bases from V and 0 from J, leaving 12 bases between them. Germline values: CDR1 SGHRS, CDR2 YFSETQ.

The CDR3 protein is CASSPDTGASHGYTF. The covered CDR3 bases are TGTGCCAGCTCACCCGATACAGGGGCGTCTCATGGC. This rearrangement joins TRBV18 to TRBJ1-2, with 7 positions matching TRBD1. The missing CDR3 end, 3 residues past where the read stops, is filled in from the germline J gene. The CDR3 loop spans 15 amino acids. The germline gives CDR1 KGHSH, CDR2 LQKENI. Trimming cost V 3 bases and J 6 bases; bases outside gene matches: 10. Based on the CDR3 plus reference TRBV18 and TRBJ1-2, the full variable domain is NAGVMQNPRHLVRRRGQEARLRCSPMKGHSHVYWYRQLPEEGLKFMVYLQKENIIDESGMPKERFSAEFPKEGPSILRIQQVVRGDSAAYFCASSPDTGASHGYTFGSGTRLTVV.

Turning to this clone: Read coverage stops 3 residues before the CDR3 terminus; the germline J gene supplies the remainder. The V gene is TRBV20-1, the J gene TRBJ1-6, with D perhaps matching TRBD1 (6 bases). CDR3 size: 14 residues. CDR1 is DFQATT and CDR2 is SNEGSKA in the germline V gene (reference sequence). V was clipped by 6 bases and J by 6 bases, with 15 bases between them. CDR3 sequence: CSAVQGTSNSPLHF. The sequenced part of the CDR3 DNA is TGCAGTGCGGTACAGGGCACCAGTAATTCACCC.

Note on this clone: The read ends 3 residues before the CDR3 terminus; that terminus is restored from the germline J gene. The rearrangement uses TRBV19 and TRBJ2-4, with a tentative D call TRBD1 (6 bases). Germline V lookup: CDR1 LNHDA, CDR2 SQIVND (reference sequence). The CDR3 spans 10 residues. The DNA read from the CDR3 is TGTGCCAGTACAGGGGTTGGT. This sequence encodes CASTGVG. The whole CDR3 region reads CASTGVGQYF.

About this clone itself: Sequencing ends 3 residues short of the CDR3 end; the germline J gene provides the rest. This chain connects TRBV19 to TRBJ1-2; D may be TRBD1 (5 bases). Germline-derived CDR1 and CDR2 are LNHDA and SQIVND (reference sequence). This CDR3 contains 14 residues. The CDR3: CASSTPWGEETYTF. The DNA read from the CDR3 is TGTGCCAGTAGCACGCCTTGGGGGGAAGAGACA.

The CDR3 region is CASSPNRGNTIYF. The sequenced CDR3 bases are TGTGCCAGCAGCCCGAACAGGGGGAACACC. The J gene is TRBJ1-3, the V gene TRBV7-9, with 8 positions matching TRBD1. The CDR3 end lies 3 residues beyond the end of the read and is filled in from the germline J gene. The CDR3 has 13 amino acids. J lost 7 bases, V lost 5 bases, and 4 bases had no gene match. From germline, CDR1 is SEHNR and CDR2 FQNEAQ (reference sequence).

Worth noting for this clone: Read data end 3 residues before the CDR3 end; the end is taken from the germline J gene. The chain couples TRBV2 to TRBJ2-2; tentative D call: TRBD2 (7 bases). Germline loops: CDR1 SNHLY, CDR2 FYNNEI. This CDR3 spans 14 amino acids. The CDR3 here is CASGRGRGVEKLFF. CDR3 DNA, as far as it was read: TGTGCCAGCGGCAGGGGCCGGGGGGTTGAAAAG.

With respect to this clone: The read halts 3 residues ahead of the CDR3 end, with the missing end drawn from the germline J gene. Other DNA sequences in the sample encode the same CDR3. J is TRBJ1-6 and V is TRBV5-5; a possible D gene is TRBD1 (6 bases). CDR1 SGHKS and CDR2 YYEKEE come from the germline V gene (reference sequence). The V end lost 5 bases, the J end lost 10 bases, and 19 bases lay between the germline ends. This CDR3 comprises 15 residues. CDR3 residues: CASSARDTDWSPLHF. Partial CDR3 DNA: TGTGCCAGCAGTGCGCGGGACACCGATTGGTCACCC.

As concerns this clone: The CDR3 is cut off 3 residues early in the read; its end comes from the germline J gene. The rearrangement joins TRBV6-2 or TRBV6-3 to TRBJ2-5, with 9 positions matching TRBD1. V shed 2 bases, J shed 4 bases, and the junction held 8 bases outside the gene matches. The CDR3 is 16 residues long. Germline V gene lookup returns CDR1 MNHEY and CDR2 SVGEGT. The DNA read from the CDR3 is TGTGCCAGCAGTTACGTCCCGGGACAGGGAAGAGAGACC. The encoded protein is CASSYVPGQGRET. The full CDR3 protein is CASSYVPGQGRETQYF.

Partial CDR3 DNA: TGTGCCATCAGTTCGACAGGGGCTGGGGCCAACGTC. Translation gives CAISSTGAGANV. The whole CDR3 is CAISSTGAGANVLTF. The V call is TRBV10-3, the J call TRBJ2-6, with TRBD1 matching 8 bases. Read data end 3 residues before the CDR3 end; the end is taken from the germline J gene. J lost 2 bases, V lost 5 bases, and 2 bases had no gene match. Germline V lookup: CDR1 ENHRY, CDR2 SYGVKD. The CDR3 loop spans 15 amino acids.

About this clone itself: The missing CDR3 end, 3 residues past where the read stops, is filled in from the germline J gene. The rearrangement joins TRBV2 to TRBJ2-3; 10 nucleotides align to TRBD2. The CDR3 spans 15 residues. CDR1 SNHLY and CDR2 FYNNEI come from the germline V gene. Trimming took 5 bases from V and 2 from J; bases not matched to a gene: 4. Incomplete CDR3 DNA: TGTGCCAGCAGTAGGACTAGCGGATCCACAGATACG. This translates into CASSRTSGSTDT. The full CDR3 reads CASSRTSGSTDTQYF.

Points on this clone: The CDR3 goes on 3 residues after the read ends, and that part is filled in from the germline J gene. The chain links TRBV20-1 to TRBJ1-4; 8 bases are shared with TRBD1. In germline, CDR1 is DFQATT, CDR2 SNEGSKA (reference sequence). This CDR3 is 12 amino acids long. Trimming removed 6 bases from V and 7 bases from J; junction bases left unmatched: 4. The CDR3 protein is CSADREGEKLFF. The sequenced part of the CDR3 DNA is TGCAGTGCGGACAGGGAAGGTGAAAAA.

Details on this clone: The read ends 3 residues early relative to the CDR3; the germline J gene fills the gap. The gene calls are TRBV5-4 and TRBJ1-2; D gene unclear. V gave up 4 bases and J gave up 5 bases, with 9 bases separating them. The CDR3 has 12 amino acids. Germline CDR1 is SGHNT and CDR2 is YYREEE (reference sequence). Partial CDR3 DNA: TGTGCCAGCAGCCCCTCGGGTTATGGC. Translated, it gives CASSPSGYG. The whole CDR3 protein reads CASSPSGYGYTF. Together with reference TRBV5-4 and TRBJ1-2, the CDR3 gives the full variable domain: ETGVTQSPTHLIKTRGQQVTLRCSSQSGHNTVSWYQQALGQGPQFIFQYYREEENGRGNFPPRFSGLQFPNYSSELNVNALELDDSALYLCASSPSGYGYTFGSGTRLTVV.

About this clone: The read comes to an end 3 residues before the CDR3 does, leaving the germline J gene to fill in the end. V and J are TRBV7-2 and TRBJ1-2; D may be TRBD1 (6 bases). CDR1 is SGHTA and CDR2 is FQGNSA in the germline V gene. CDR3 length: 14 amino acids. The CDR3: CASSLSGGADTYTF. The sequenced CDR3 bases are TGTGCCAGCAGCTTAAGCGGGGGGGCAGATACC.

With regard to this clone: Read sequence stops 3 residues before the CDR3 end, and the germline J gene provides the missing end. The rearrangement links TRBV2 to TRBJ2-3; tentative D call: TRBD1 (6 bases). The CDR3 consists of 14 residues. CDR1 and CDR2 (germline): SNHLY, FYNNEI. The sequenced part of the CDR3 DNA is TGTGCCAGCAGAGCCGACAGGTTCATTCAGCCG. Amino acids: CASRADRFIQP. The entire CDR3 protein reads CASRADRFIQPQYF.

About this clone: The read stops 3 residues short of the end of the CDR3; the missing end is completed from the germline J gene. This chain links TRBV20-1 with TRBJ2-1, with TRBD2 matching over 7 bases. The CDR3 is 14 amino acids. Germline-derived CDR1 and CDR2 are DFQATT and SNEGSKA (reference sequence). The ends lost 3 bases at V and 0 bases at J; junction bases unmatched: 2. The CDR3 spells CSARGTNSYNEQFF. The DNA read from the CDR3 is TGCAGTGCTAGGGGGACTAACTCCTACAATGAG.

Partial CDR3 DNA: TGTGCCAGCAGGCCCCCTAGCGCTCCCTCCTACAATGAG. It codes for CASRPPSAPSYNE. The complete CDR3 reads CASRPPSAPSYNEQFF. The chain uses TRBV2 and TRBJ2-1; perhaps TRBD2 as D (6 bases). The read ends 3 residues early relative to the CDR3; the germline J gene fills the gap. Germline loops: CDR1 SNHLY, CDR2 FYNNEI. The CDR3 has 16 residues. V gave up 6 bases and J gave up 0 bases, with 15 bases separating them.

As regards this clone: The read finishes 3 residues shy of the CDR3 end, and the germline J gene is used to complete it. This sequence joins TRBV7-9 and TRBJ1-6; no clear D gene. CDR1 is SEHNR and CDR2 is FQNEAQ in the germline V gene (reference sequence). This CDR3 spans 14 amino acids. V was shortened by 5 bases and J by 9 bases, with 14 bases between the two germline ends. This CDR3 reads CASSPAAIISPLHF. CDR3 DNA (partial): TGTGCCAGCAGCCCCGCGGCGATAATTTCACCC.

Note on this clone: The observed sequence ends 3 residues before the CDR3 terminus, with the missing tail filled in from the germline J gene. This rearrangement joins TRBV10-3 to TRBJ2-1, with 8 bases fitting TRBD2. V shed 10 bases, J shed 8 bases, and the junction held 13 bases outside the gene matches. CDR3 length equals 14 residues. Germline V gene data show CDR1 as ENHRY and CDR2 as SYGVKD. CDR3 bases read: TGTGCCACGACCCGGGGGGGCCGATGGGATGAG. Its translation: CATTRGGRWDE. The full CDR3 protein reads CATTRGGRWDEQFF.

The CDR3 sequence is CAISEEQGSNSPLFF. The sequenced part of the CDR3 DNA is TGTGCCATCAGTGAGGAACAGGGAAGTAATTCACCA. The gene calls are TRBV10-3 and TRBJ1-4; a weak D match, TRBD1 (6 bases). The read ends 3 residues shy of where the CDR3 ends; the end is completed using the germline J gene. Germline V lookup: CDR1 ENHRY, CDR2 SYGVKD. This CDR3 spans 15 amino acids.

Worth noting for this clone: The read ends 3 residues before the CDR3 terminus; that terminus is restored from the germline J gene. The chain carries TRBV2 and TRBJ1-2; D might be TRBD1 (6 bases). V dropped 4 bases and J dropped 7 bases, with 13 bases sitting between them. Germline V gives CDR1 SNHLY, CDR2 FYNNEI. The CDR3 length is 13 residues. The sequenced CDR3 bases are TGTGCCAGCAGTGGACAGGCCCAGGGTGGC. Translation: CASSGQAQGG. The whole CDR3 protein reads CASSGQAQGGYTF.

As regards this clone: Read coverage stops 3 residues before the CDR3 terminus; the germline J gene supplies the remainder. This chain connects TRBV2 to TRBJ1-4; TRBD1 matches at 9 bases. From germline, CDR1 is SNHLY and CDR2 FYNNEI. The CDR3 length is 14 residues. The ends lost 3 bases at V and 10 bases at J; junction bases unmatched: 6. CDR3 residues: CASSETTGGGKLFF. The part of the CDR3 DNA that was read is TGTGCCAGCAGTGAGACCACAGGGGGCGGAAAA.

The covered CDR3 bases are TGCGCCAGCAGCAGGGGACAGGGGAACAGTAGGAACATT. It is translated as CASSRGQGNSRNI. The CDR3, in full, reads CASSRGQGNSRNIQYF. The V gene is TRBV5-1, the J gene TRBJ2-4, with 10 positions matching TRBD1. The CDR3 end is not reached by the read, which stops 3 residues before it; the germline J gene fills it in. The CDR3 runs to 16 residues. Germline V lookup: CDR1 SGHRS, CDR2 YFSETQ. J was trimmed by 7 bases and V by 4 bases; bases with no gene match: 11.

With respect to this clone: Coverage ceases 3 residues before the CDR3 finishes, and the germline J gene fills in the end. This chain connects TRBV5-3 to TRBJ1-6, with 8 bases aligning to TRBD1. TRBV5-3 is recorded as an ORF, its role being uncertain. V was clipped by 2 bases and J by 1 base; unmatched bases: 8. The CDR3 consists of 18 residues. CDR3 residues: CARSLSGQGRSYNSPLHF. CDR3 bases read: TGTGCCAGAAGCTTATCTGGACAGGGAAGGTCCTATAATTCACCC.

In regard to this clone: Germline and junction disagree at one end, which may indicate a read error. The read gets to within 3 residues of the CDR3 end, and the germline J gene fills in the rest. The chain recombines TRBV4-2 with TRBJ2-2; D is possibly TRBD2 (6 bases). The CDR3 is 16 residues long. Germline lookup yields CDR1 LGHNA and CDR2 YNFKEQ. The CDR3 region is CASSQEGVGGTGELFF. The DNA read from the CDR3 is TGCGCCAGCAGCCAAGAGGGCGTCGGGGGCACCGGGGAG.

In the case of this clone: The read halts 3 residues ahead of the CDR3 end, with the missing end drawn from the germline J gene. The chain combines TRBV11-2 with TRBJ1-2; D possibly corresponds to TRBD1 (5 bases). Germline lookup yields CDR1 SGHAT and CDR2 FQNNGV. V gave up 6 bases and J gave up 2 bases, with 10 bases separating them. The CDR3 has 13 residues. CDR3 DNA (partial): TGTGCCAGCAGTCCGGACAAGAACTATGGC. It yields the protein CASSPDKNYG. In full, the CDR3 reads CASSPDKNYGYTF.

Regarding this clone: The read ends 3 residues shy of where the CDR3 ends; the end is completed using the germline J gene. J is TRBJ2-3 and V is TRBV4-2; 7 bases line up with TRBD2. Germline V gene sequence: CDR1 LGHNA, CDR2 YNFKEQ. The ends lost 8 bases at V and 5 bases at J; junction bases unmatched: 13. CDR3 size: 15 residues. CDR3 loop: CASRPTGGVIDTQYF. Incomplete CDR3 DNA: TGTGCCAGCCGCCCAACGGGGGGTGTAATAGATACG.

To note about this clone: The read terminates 3 residues ahead of where the CDR3 ends, so the germline J gene completes it. The chain recombines TRBV7-9 with TRBJ1-5; 8 bases are shared with TRBD1. CDR1 is SEHNR, CDR2 FQNEAQ, per germline (reference sequence). Trimming cost V 5 bases and J 2 bases; bases outside gene matches: 2. The CDR3 runs to 14 residues. This CDR3 is CASSPGQGNQPQHF. Partial CDR3 DNA: TGTGCCAGCAGCCCGGGACAGGGCAATCAGCCC.

Worth noting for this clone: Read coverage stops 3 residues before the CDR3 terminus; the germline J gene supplies the remainder. The chain is built from TRBV7-6 and TRBJ1-2; D remains ambiguous. CDR3 size: 13 residues. Trimming took off 7 bases at V and 4 bases at J, with 13 bases between the two ends. Germline CDR1 reads SGHVS; CDR2 reads FNYEAQ. The CDR3 here is CASTLDSSYGYTF. CDR3 bases read: TGTGCCAGCACCCTAGATAGCAGCTATGGC.

Concerning this clone itself: With the read ending 3 residues before the CDR3 end, the germline J gene is used to fill in that end. The V call is TRBV2, the J call TRBJ2-7; 7 bases are shared with TRBD1. The CDR3 is 12 amino acids. The V segment lost 6 bases and the J segment 6 bases; nucleotides outside the gene matches: 5. Germline CDR1 and CDR2: SNHLY and FYNNEI. The CDR3 sequence: CASSGAGGEQYF. The DNA read from the CDR3 is TGTGCCAGCAGCGGTGCAGGGGGCGAG.

A word on this clone: The CDR3 is cut off 3 residues early in the read; its end comes from the germline J gene. The chain links TRBV2 to TRBJ1-3; 8 positions agree with TRBD1. V lost 2 bases, J lost 0 bases, and 6 bases stayed unmatched. This CDR3 is built from 17 residues. From germline, CDR1 is SNHLY and CDR2 FYNNEI. CDR3 protein: CASSEWGQADSGNTIYF. Partial CDR3 DNA: TGTGCCAGCAGTGAATGGGGACAGGCAGACTCTGGAAACACC.